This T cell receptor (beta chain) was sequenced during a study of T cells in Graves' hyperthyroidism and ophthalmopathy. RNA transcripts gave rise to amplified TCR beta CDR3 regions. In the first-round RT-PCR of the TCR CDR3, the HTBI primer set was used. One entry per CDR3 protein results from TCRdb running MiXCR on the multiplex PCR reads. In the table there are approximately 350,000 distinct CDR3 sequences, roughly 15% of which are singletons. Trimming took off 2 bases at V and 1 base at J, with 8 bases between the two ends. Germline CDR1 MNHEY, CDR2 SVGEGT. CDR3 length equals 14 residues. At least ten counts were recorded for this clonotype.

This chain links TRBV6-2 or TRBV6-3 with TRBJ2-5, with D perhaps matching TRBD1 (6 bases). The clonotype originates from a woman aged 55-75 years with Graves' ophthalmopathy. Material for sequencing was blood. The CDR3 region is CASSYGGSQETQYF. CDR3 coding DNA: TGTGCCAGCAGTTACGGGGGCTCCCAAGAGACCCAGTACTTC.